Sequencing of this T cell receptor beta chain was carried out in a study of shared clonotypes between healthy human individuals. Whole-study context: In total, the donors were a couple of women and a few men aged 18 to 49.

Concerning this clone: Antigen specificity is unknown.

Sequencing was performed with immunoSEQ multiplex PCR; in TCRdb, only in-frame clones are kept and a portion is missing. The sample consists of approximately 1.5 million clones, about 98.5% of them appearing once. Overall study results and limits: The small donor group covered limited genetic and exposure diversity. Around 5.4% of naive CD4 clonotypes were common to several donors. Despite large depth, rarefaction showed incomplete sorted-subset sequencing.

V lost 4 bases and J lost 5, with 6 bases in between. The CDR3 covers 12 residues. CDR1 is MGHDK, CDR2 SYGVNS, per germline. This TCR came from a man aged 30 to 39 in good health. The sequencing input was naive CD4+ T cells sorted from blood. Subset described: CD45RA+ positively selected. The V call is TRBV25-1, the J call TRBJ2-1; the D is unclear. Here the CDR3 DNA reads TGTGCCAGCAGTGGACGGAACAATGAGCAGTTCTTC. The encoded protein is CASSGRNNEQFF.